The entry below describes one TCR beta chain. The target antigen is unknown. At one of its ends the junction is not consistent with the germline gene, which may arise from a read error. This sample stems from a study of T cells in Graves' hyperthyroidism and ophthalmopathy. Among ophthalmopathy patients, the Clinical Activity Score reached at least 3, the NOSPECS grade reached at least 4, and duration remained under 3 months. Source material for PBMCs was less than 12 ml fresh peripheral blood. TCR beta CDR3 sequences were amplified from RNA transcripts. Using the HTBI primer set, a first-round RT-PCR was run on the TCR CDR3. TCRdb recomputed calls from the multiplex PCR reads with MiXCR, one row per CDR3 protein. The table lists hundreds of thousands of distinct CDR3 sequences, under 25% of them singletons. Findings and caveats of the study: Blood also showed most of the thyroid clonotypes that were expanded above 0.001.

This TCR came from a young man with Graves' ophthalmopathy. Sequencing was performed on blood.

The CDR3 sequence: CASNEKAGEETQYF. The DNA for the CDR3 is TGTGCCAGCAATGAAAAAGCGGGGGAAGAGACCCAGTACTTC. The V call is TRBV2, the J call TRBJ2-5; 8 nucleotides match TRBD2. This CDR3 has 14 amino acids. From germline, CDR1 is SNHLY and CDR2 FYNNEI.